This TCR beta chain appears in the sequencing data of a study of T cells after yellow fever vaccination. Whole-study results and caveats: Once the booster was given, most primary-vaccination clones reappeared, at approximately 97% for CD4 and roughly 86% for CD8.

Using its own MiXCR run on the 5' RACE reads, TCRdb lists one record per CDR3 protein. The repertoire includes around 590,000 distinct CDR3 sequences, roughly 12% of them detected once, and under 15% sits in the top ten. Germline assignment: CDR1 SGHAT and CDR2 FQNNGV. Trimming pared 0 bases from V and 0 bases from J, leaving 18 bases between. This CDR3 spans 19 amino acids. This clonotype was picked up a small number of times. Its antigen is unknown. The sample consisted of PBMCs, taken on the day of the yellow fever booster vaccination. The rearrangement links TRBV11-2 to TRBJ2-1; D may be TRBD2 (5 bases). The sequence was collected from a young man who received the YFV17D yellow fever vaccine. CDR3: CASSLDSSSATSSYNEQFF. CDR3 sequence (DNA): TGTGCCAGCAGCTTAGATAGCAGCTCGGCAACTAGCTCCTACAATGAGCAGTTCTTC. Based on the CDR3 plus reference TRBV11-2 and TRBJ2-1, the full variable domain is EAGVAQSPRYKIIEKRQSVAFWCNPISGHATLYWYQQILGQGPKLLIQFQNNGVVDDSQLPKDRFSAERLKGVDSTLKIQPAKLEDSAVYLCASSLDSSSATSSYNEQFFGPGTRLTVL.